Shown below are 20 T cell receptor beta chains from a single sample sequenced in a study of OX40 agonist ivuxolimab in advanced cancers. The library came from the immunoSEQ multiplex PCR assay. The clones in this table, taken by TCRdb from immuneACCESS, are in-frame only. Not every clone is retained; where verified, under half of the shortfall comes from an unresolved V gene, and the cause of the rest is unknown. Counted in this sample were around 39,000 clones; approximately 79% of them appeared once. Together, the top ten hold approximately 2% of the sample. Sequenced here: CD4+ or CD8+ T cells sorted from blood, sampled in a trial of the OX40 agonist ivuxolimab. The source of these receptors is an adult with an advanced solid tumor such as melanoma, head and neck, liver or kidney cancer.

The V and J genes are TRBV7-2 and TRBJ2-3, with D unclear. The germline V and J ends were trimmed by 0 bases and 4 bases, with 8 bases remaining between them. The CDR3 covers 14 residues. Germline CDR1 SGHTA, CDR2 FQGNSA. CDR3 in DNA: TGTGCCAGCAGCTTAGCTCTACTGCCAGATACGCAGTATTTT. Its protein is CASSLALLPDTQYF. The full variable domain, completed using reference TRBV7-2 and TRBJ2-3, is GAGVSQSPSNKVTEKGKDVELRCDPISGHTALYWYRQSLGQGLEFLIYFQGNSAPDKSGLPSDRFSAERTGGSVSTLTIQRTQQEDSAVYLCASSLALLPDTQYFGPGTRLTVL.

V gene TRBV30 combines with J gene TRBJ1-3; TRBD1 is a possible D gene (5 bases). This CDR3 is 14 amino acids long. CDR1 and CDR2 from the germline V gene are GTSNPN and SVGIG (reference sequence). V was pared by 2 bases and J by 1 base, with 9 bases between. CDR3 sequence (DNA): TGTGCCTGGAGTAGCTCAGGGTCTGGAAACACCATATATTTT. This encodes CAWSSSGSGNTIYF.

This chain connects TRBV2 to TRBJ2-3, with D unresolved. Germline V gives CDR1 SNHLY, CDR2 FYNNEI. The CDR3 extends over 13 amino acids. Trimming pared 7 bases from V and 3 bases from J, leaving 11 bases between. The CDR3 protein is CASMGLRTDTQYF. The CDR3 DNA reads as TGTGCCAGCATGGGGTTAAGAACAGATACGCAGTATTTT.

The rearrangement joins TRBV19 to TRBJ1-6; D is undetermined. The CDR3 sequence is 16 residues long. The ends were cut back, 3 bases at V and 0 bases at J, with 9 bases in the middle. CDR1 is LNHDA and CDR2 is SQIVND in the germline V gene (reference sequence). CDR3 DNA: TGTGCCAGTAGTATGGTCCGAAGCTCCTATAATTCACCCCTCCACTTT. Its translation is CASSMVRSSYNSPLHF. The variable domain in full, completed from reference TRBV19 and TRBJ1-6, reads DGGITQSPKYLFRKEGQNVTLSCEQNLNHDAMYWYRQDPGQGLRLIYYSQIVNDFQKGDIAEGYSVSREKKESFPLTVTSAQKNPTAFYLCASSMVRSSYNSPLHFGNGTRLTVT.

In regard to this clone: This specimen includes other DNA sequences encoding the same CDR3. As DNA, the CDR3 is TGTGCCAGCAGCTTCAGGCGGGGGACAGATACGCAGTATTTT. As protein: CASSFRRGTDTQYF. The gene calls are TRBV7-2 and TRBJ2-3; 7 bases are shared with TRBD2. Germline loops: CDR1 SGHTA, CDR2 FQGNSA. There are 14 residues in the CDR3. Trimming at V came to 3 bases and at J to 3 bases, leaving 3 bases not matched to a gene.

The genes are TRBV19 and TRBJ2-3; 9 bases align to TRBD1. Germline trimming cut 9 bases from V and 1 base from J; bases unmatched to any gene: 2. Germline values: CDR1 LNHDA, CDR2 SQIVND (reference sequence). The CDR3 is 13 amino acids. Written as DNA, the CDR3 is TGTGCCAGCCGGGACAGGGGCACAGATACGCAGTATTTT. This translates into CASRDRGTDTQYF.

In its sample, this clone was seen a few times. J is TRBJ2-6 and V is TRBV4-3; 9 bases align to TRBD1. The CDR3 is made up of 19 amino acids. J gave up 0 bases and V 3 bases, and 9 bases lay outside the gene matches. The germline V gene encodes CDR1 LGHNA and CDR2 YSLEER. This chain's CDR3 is CASSQSPGQGLSGANVLTF. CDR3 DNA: TGCGCCAGCAGCCAGTCCCCGGGACAGGGCCTCTCTGGGGCCAACGTCCTGACTTTC.

The CDR3 sequence is CASSYGQVGEKLFF. Written as DNA, the CDR3 is TGTGCCAGCAGTTACGGTCAGGTTGGAGAAAAACTGTTTTTT. The rearrangement joins TRBV6-5 to TRBJ1-4; D ambiguous. Germline lookup yields CDR1 MNHEY and CDR2 SVGAGI. The CDR3 loop spans 14 amino acids. V lost 2 bases, J lost 8 bases, and 12 bases lay in between.

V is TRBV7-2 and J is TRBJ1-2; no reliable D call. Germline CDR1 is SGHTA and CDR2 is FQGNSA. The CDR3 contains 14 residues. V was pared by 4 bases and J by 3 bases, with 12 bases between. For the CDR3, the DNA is TGTGCCAGCAGCTCCCTAGGTGGCGACTATGGCTACACCTTC. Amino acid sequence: CASSSLGGDYGYTF.

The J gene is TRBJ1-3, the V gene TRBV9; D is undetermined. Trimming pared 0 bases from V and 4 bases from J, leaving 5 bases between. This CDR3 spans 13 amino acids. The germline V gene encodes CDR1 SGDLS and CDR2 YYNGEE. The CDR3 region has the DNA TGTGCCAGCAGCGTAGATTACGGAAACACCATATATTTT. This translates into CASSVDYGNTIYF.

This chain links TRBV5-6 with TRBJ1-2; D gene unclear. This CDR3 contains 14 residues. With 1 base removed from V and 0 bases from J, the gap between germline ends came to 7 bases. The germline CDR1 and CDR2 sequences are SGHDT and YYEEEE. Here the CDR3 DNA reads TGTGCCAGCAGCTTGCAGTGGGCTAACTATGGCTACACCTTC. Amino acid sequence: CASSLQWANYGYTF.

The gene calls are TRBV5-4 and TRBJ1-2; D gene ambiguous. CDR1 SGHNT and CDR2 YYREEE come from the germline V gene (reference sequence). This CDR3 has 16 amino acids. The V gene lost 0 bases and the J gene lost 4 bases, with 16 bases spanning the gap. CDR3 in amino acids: CASSLAGGGVGYGYTF. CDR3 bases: TGTGCCAGCAGCTTGGCGGGTGGCGGGGTCGGCTATGGCTACACCTTC.

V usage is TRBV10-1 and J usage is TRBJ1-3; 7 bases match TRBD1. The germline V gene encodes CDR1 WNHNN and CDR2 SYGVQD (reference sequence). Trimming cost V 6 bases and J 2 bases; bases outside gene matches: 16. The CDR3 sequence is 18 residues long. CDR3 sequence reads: CASSTHRDSKFAGNTIYF. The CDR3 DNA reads TGCGCCAGCAGCACTCACCGGGACAGTAAATTCGCTGGAAACACCATATATTTT.

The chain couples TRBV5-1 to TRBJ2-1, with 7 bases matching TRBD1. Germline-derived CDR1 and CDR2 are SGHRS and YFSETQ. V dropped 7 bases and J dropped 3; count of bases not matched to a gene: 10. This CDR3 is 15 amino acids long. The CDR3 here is CASGPDRADYNEQFF. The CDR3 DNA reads TGCGCCAGCGGCCCAGACAGGGCGGACTACAATGAGCAGTTCTTC.

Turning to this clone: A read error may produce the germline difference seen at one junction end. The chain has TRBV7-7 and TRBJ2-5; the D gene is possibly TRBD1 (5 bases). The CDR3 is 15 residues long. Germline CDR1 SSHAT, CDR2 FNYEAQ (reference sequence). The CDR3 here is CASSLGAEPSETQYF. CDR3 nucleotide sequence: TGTGCTAGCAGCTTAGGGGCGGAGCCATCGGAGACCCAGTACTTC. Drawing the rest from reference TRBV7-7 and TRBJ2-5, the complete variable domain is GAGVSQSPRYKVTKRGQDVTLRCDPISSHATLYWYQQALGQGPEFLTYFNYEAQPDKSGLPSDRFSAERPEGSISTLTIQRTEQRDSAMYRCASSLGAEPSETQYFGPGTRLLVL.

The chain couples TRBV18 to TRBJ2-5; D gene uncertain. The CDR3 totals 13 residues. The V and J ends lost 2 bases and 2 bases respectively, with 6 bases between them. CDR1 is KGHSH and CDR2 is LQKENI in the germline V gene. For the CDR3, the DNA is TGTGCCAGCTCACCAAACAGACAAGAGACCCAGTACTTC. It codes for CASSPNRQETQYF.

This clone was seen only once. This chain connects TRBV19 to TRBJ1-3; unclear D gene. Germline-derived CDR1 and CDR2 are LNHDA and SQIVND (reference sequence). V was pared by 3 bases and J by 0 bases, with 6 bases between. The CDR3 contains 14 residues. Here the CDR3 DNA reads TGTGCCAGTAGTATTCAGAACTCTGGAAACACCATATATTTT. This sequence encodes CASSIQNSGNTIYF.

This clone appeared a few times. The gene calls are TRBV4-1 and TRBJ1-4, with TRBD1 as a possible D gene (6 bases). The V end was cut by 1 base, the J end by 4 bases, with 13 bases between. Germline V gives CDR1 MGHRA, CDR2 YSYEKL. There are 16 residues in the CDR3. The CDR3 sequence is CASSQAGGYLNEKLFF. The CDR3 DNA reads TGCGCCAGCAGCCAAGCTGGGGGCTATCTTAATGAAAAACTGTTTTTT.

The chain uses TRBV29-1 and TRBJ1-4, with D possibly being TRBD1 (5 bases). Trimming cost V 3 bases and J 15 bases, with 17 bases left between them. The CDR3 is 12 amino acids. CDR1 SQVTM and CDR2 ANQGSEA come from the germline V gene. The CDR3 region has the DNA TGCAGCGTTGATATGCACGGGGGAAAGGTGTTTTTT. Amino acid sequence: CSVDMHGGKVFF.

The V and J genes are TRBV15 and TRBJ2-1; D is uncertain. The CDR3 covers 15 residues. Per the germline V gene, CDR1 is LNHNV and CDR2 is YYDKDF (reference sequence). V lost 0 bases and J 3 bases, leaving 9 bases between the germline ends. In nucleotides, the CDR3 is TGTGCCACCAGCAGAGATTTTCCAGTCTACAATGAGCAGTTCTTC. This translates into CATSRDFPVYNEQFF.